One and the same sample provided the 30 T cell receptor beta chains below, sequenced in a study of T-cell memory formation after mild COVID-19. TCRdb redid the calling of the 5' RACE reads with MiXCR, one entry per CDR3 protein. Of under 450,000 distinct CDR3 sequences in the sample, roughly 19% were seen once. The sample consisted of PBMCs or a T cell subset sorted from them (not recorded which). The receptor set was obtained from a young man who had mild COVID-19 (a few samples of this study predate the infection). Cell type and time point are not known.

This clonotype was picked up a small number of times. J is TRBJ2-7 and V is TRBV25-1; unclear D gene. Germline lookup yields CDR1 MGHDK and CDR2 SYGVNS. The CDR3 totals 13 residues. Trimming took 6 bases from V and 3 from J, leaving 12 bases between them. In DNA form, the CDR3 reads TGTGCCAGCAGCCCCACGCCACTCTACGAGCAGTACTTC. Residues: CASSPTPLYEQYF.

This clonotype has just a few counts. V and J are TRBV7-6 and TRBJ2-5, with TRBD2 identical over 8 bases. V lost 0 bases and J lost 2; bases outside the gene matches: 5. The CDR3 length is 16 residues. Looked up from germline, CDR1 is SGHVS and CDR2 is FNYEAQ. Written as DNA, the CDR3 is TGTGCCAGCAGCTTAGCACCGGGACTAGGGCAAGAGACCCAGTACTTC. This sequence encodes CASSLAPGLGQETQYF.

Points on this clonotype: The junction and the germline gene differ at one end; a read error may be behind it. CDR3 in amino acids: CSARERGQVYNF. The CDR3 DNA reads as TGCAGTGCTAGAGAACGGGGCCAGGTTTATAACTTC. This chain connects TRBV20-1 to TRBJ2-7; D assignment may be TRBD1 or TRBD2 (5 bases each). From germline, CDR1 is DFQATT and CDR2 SNEGSKA (reference sequence). The CDR3 has 12 amino acids.

CDR3 sequence: CASKRGNSPLHF. As DNA, the CDR3 is TGTGCCAGCAAGAGGGGGAATTCACCCCTCCACTTT. V is TRBV28 and J is TRBJ1-6, with a weak D call TRBD1 (6 bases). The CDR3 has 12 residues. V lost 7 bases, J lost 7 bases, and 8 bases lay in between. Germline values: CDR1 MDHEN, CDR2 SYDVKM.

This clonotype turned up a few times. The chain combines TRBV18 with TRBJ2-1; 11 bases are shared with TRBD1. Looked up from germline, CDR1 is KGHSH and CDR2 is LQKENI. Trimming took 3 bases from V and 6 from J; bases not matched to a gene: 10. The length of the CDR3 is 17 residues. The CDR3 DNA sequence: TGTGCCAGCTCACCCTATGCAGGCGGGACAGGGGGCAATGAGCAGTTCTTC. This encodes CASSPYAGGTGGNEQFF. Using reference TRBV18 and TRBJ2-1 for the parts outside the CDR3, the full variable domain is NAGVMQNPRHLVRRRGQEARLRCSPMKGHSHVYWYRQLPEEGLKFMVYLQKENIIDESGMPKERFSAEFPKEGPSILRIQQVVRGDSAAYFCASSPYAGGTGGNEQFFGPGTRLTVL.

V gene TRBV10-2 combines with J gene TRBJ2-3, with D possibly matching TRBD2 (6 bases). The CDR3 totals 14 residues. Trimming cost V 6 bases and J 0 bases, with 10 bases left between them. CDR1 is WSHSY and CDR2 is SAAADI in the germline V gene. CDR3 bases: TGCGCCAGCAGCACTAGCACCAGCACAGATACGCAGTATTTT. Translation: CASSTSTSTDTQYF.

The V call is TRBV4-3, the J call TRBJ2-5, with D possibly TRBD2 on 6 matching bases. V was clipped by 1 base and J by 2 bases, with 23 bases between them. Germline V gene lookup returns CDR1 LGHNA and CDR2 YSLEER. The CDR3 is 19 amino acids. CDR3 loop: CASSQGTALSGGDQETQYF. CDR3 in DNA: TGCGCCAGCAGCCAAGGGACTGCTTTATCTGGAGGGGATCAAGAGACCCAGTACTTC.

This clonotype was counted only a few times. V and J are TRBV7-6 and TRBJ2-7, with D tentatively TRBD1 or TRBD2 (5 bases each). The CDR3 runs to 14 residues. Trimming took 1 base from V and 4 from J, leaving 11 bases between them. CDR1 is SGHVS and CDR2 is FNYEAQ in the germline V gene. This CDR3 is CASSLDGTDYEQYV. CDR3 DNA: TGTGCCAGCAGCTTAGACGGGACGGATTACGAGCAGTACGTC.

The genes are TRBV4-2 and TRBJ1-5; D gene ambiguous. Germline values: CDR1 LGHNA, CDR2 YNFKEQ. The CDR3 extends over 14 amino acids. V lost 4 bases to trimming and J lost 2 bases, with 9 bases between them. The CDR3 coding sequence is TGTGCCAGCAGCCGCCAGGACGGCAATCAGCCCCAGCATTTT. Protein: CASSRQDGNQPQHF.

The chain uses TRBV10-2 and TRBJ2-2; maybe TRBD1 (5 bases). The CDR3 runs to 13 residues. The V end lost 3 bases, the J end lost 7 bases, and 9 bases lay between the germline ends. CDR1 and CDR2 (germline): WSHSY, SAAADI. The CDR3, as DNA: TGCGCCAGCAGTGAAAGGGGAATCGGGGAGCTGTTTTTT. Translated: CASSERGIGELFF.

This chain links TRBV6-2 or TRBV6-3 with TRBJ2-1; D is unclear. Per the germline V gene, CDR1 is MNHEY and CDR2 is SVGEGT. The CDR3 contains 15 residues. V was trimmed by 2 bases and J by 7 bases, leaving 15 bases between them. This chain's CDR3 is CASSYPSSGRNEQFF. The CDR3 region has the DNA TGTGCCAGCAGTTACCCCTCGTCGGGTAGGAATGAGCAGTTCTTC.

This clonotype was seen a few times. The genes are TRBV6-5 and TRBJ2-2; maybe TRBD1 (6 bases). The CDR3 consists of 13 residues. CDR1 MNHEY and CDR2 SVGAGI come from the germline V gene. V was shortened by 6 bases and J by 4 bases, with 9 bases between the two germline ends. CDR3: CASRGAGTGELFF. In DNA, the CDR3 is TGTGCCAGCAGGGGGGCGGGCACCGGGGAGCTGTTTTTT.

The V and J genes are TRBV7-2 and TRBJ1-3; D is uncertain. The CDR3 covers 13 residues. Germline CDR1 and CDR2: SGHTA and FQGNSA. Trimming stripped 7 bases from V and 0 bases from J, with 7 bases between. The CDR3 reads CASMAFSGNTIYF. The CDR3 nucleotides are TGTGCCAGCATGGCATTCTCTGGAAACACCATATATTTT.

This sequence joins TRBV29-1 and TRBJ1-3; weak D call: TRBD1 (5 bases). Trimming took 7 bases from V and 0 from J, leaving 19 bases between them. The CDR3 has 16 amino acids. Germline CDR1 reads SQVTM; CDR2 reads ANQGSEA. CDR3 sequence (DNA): TGCAGCGCCTCCCTCGGGGACCCGTACTCTGGAAACACCATATATTTT. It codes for CSASLGDPYSGNTIYF.

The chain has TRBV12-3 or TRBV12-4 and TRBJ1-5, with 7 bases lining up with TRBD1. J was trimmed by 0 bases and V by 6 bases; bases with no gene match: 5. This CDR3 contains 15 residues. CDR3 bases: TGTGCCAGCAGGAGACAGGGTGGTAGCAATCAGCCCCAGCATTTT. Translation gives CASRRQGGSNQPQHF.

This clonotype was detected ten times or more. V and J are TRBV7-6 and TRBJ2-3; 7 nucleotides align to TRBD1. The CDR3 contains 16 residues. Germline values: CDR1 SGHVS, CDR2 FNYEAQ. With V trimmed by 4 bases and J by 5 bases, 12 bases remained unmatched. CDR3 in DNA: TGTGCCAGCAGCTACTCGTCAGGGGGTCGTATAGATACGCAGTATTTT. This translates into CASSYSSGGRIDTQYF.

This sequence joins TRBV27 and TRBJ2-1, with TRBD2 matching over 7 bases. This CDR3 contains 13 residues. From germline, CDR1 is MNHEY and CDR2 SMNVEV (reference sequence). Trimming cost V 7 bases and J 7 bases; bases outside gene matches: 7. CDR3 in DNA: TGTGCCAGCACGGGGGGTTATTGGAATGAGCAGTTCTTC. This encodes CASTGGYWNEQFF.

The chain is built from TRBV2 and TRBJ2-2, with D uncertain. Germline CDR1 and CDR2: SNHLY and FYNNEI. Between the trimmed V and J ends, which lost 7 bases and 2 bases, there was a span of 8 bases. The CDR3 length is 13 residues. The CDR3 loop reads CASKKGNTGELFF. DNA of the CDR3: TGTGCCAGCAAAAAGGGAAACACCGGGGAGCTGTTTTTT. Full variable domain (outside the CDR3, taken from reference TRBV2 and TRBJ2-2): EPEVTQTPSHQVTQMGQEVILRCVPISNHLYFYWYRQILGQKVEFLVSFYNNEISEKSEIFDDQFSVERPDGSNFTLKIRSTKLEDSAMYFCASKKGNTGELFFGEGSRLTVL.

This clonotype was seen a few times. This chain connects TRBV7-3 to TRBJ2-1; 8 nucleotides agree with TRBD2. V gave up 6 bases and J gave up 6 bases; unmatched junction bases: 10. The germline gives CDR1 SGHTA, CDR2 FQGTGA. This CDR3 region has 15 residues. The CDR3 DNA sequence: TGTGCCAGCAGTACCCCCGGGGGGGCAGGCAATGAGCAGTTCTTC. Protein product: CASSTPGGAGNEQFF.

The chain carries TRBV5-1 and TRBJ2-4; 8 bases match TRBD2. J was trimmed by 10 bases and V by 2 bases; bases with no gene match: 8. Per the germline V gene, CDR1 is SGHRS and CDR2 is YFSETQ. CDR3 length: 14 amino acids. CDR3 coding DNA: TGCGCCAGCAGCTTCAGGGGACTAGAGGATATTCAGTACTTC. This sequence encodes CASSFRGLEDIQYF.

The CDR3 loop reads CASSRQRGFTGELFF. CDR3 nucleotides: TGTGCCAGCAGTCGGCAGCGGGGGTTCACCGGGGAGCTGTTTTTT. The chain links TRBV6-5 to TRBJ2-2; 8 bases line up with TRBD2. Germline V gene sequence: CDR1 MNHEY, CDR2 SVGAGI. V shed 5 bases, J shed 4 bases, and the junction held 6 bases outside the gene matches. This CDR3 has 15 amino acids.

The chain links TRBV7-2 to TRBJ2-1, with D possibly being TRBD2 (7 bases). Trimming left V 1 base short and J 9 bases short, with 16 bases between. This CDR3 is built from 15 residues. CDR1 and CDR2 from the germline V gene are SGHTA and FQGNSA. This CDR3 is CASSLGGGQLGEQFF. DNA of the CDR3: TGTGCCAGCAGCTTAGGGGGGGGACAATTAGGTGAGCAGTTCTTC.

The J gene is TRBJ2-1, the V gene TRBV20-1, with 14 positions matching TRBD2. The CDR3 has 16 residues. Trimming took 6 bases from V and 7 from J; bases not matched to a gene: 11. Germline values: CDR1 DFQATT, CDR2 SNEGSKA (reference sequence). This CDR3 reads CSATGLAGATRNEQFF. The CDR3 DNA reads TGCAGTGCCACGGGACTAGCGGGGGCGACACGGAATGAGCAGTTCTTC.

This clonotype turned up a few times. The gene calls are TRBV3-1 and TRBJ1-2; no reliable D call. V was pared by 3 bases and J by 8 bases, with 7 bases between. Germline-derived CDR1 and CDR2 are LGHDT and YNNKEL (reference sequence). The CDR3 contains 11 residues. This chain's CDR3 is CASSQAGGYTF. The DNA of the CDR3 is TGTGCCAGCAGCCAGGCTGGCGGCTACACCTTC.

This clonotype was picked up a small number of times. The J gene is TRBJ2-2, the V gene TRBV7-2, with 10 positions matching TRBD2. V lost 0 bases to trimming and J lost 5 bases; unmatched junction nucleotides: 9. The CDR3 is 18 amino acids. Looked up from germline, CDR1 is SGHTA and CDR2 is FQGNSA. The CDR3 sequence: CASSLAISSGGATGELFF. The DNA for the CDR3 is TGTGCCAGCAGCTTAGCTATATCAAGCGGGGGGGCTACCGGGGAGCTGTTTTTT.

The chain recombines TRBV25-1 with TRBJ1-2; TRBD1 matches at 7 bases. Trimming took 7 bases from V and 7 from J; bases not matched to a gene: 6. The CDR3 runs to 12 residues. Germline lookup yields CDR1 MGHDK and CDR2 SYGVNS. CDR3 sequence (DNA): TGTGCCAGCAACAGGGGCTGGGGTGGCTACACCTTC. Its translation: CASNRGWGGYTF.

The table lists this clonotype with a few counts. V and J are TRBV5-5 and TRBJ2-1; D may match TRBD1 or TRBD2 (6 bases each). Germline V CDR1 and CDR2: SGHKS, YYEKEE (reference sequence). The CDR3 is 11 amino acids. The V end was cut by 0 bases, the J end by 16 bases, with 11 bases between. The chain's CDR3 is CASSLGRGRFF. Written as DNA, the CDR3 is TGTGCCAGCAGCTTGGGACGGGGGCGCTTCTTC. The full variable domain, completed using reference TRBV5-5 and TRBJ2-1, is DAGVTQSPTHLIKTRGQQVTLRCSPISGHKSVSWYQQVLGQGPQFIFQYYEKEERGRGNFPDRFSARQFPNYSSELNVNALLLGDSALYLCASSLGRGRFFGPGTRLTVL.

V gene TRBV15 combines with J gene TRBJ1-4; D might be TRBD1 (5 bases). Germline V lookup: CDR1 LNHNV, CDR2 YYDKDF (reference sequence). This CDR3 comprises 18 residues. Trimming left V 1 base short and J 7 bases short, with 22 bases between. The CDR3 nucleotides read TGTGCCACCAGCAGAGGTATGTGGGACGGCGTTGGCGGTGAAAAACTGTTTTTT. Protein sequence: CATSRGMWDGVGGEKLFF.

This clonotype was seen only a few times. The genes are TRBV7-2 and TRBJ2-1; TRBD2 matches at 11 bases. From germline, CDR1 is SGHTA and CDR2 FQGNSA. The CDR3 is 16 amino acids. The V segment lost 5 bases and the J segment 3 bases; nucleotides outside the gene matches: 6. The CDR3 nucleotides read TGTGCCAGCAGCGTGACTAGCGGGGATATCTACAATGAGCAGTTCTTC. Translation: CASSVTSGDIYNEQFF.

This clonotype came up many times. CDR3 in amino acids: CASSSRGMGTNEKLFF. The CDR3 bases are TGTGCCAGCAGCTCTAGAGGGATGGGAACTAATGAAAAACTGTTTTTT. The chain combines TRBV7-9 with TRBJ1-4; no clear D. The CDR3 has 16 residues. V was trimmed by 4 bases and J by 1 base, leaving 13 bases between them. In germline, CDR1 is SEHNR, CDR2 FQNEAQ (reference sequence).